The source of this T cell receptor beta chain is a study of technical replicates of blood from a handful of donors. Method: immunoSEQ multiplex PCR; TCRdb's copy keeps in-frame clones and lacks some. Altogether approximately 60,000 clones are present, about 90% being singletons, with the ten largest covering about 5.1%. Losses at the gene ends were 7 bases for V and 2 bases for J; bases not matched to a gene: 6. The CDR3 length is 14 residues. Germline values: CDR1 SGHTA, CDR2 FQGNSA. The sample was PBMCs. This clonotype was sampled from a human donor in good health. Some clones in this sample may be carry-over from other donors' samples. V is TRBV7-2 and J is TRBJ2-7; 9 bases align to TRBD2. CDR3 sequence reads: CASTSGLAPYEQYF. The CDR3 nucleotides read TGTGCCAGCACCTCCGGACTAGCGCCCTACGAGCAGTACTTC.